Shown below are 17 T cell receptor beta chains from a single sample sequenced in a study of blood T cell dynamics during melanoma immunotherapy. The method was immunoSEQ multiplex PCR; TCRdb's version includes in-frame clones alone and lacks a portion of them. The sample records over 9,000 clones, over 75% being singletons. Indicated time point: week 3, after first cycle of checkpoint inhibitor. The starting material was blood, obtained from a patient treated with checkpoint blockade. The source is a human donor with melanoma.

The V call is TRBV4-3, the J call TRBJ1-6, with 10 positions matching TRBD1. This CDR3 is 17 amino acids long. The germline V gene encodes CDR1 LGHNA and CDR2 YSLEER. V dropped 4 bases and J dropped 8; count of bases not matched to a gene: 11. The DNA of the CDR3 is TGCGCCAGCAGCCGTCAACAGACAGGGGGCCAGGATTCACCCCTCCACTTT. Residues: CASSRQQTGGQDSPLHF.

The J gene is TRBJ1-2, the V gene TRBV4-3; D gene ambiguous. V was pared by 0 bases and J by 8 bases, with 13 bases between. CDR3 length: 14 residues. The germline CDR1 and CDR2 sequences are LGHNA and YSLEER. CDR3 amino acids: CASSQDRRVGGYTF. The CDR3 DNA sequence: TGCGCCAGCAGCCAAGATAGAAGGGTTGGAGGCTACACCTTC.

The V and J genes are TRBV5-4 and TRBJ1-5; 9 bases match TRBD1. Trimming took 4 bases from V and 7 from J; bases not matched to a gene: 3. The CDR3 covers 13 residues. Germline V lookup: CDR1 SGHNT, CDR2 YYREEE (reference sequence). The CDR3 DNA reads as TGTGCCAGCAGCGGGGACAGGGACCAGCCCCAGCATTTT. It translates to CASSGDRDQPQHF.

The chain employs TRBV5-6 and TRBJ1-1; the D is unclear. The CDR3 extends over 12 amino acids. The germline CDR1 and CDR2 sequences are SGHDT and YYEEEE. The V end lost 0 bases, the J end lost 10 bases, and 10 bases lay between the germline ends. Here the CDR3 DNA reads TGTGCCAGCAGCTTGGCCTCTGGGAGAGCTTTCTTT. This sequence encodes CASSLASGRAFF.

Only one count was recorded for this clone. J is TRBJ1-2 and V is TRBV6-1; TRBD1 agrees at 7 bases. This CDR3 has 14 residues. V gave up 6 bases and J gave up 3 bases; unmatched junction bases: 7. Germline CDR1 reads MNHNS; CDR2 reads SASEGT. Here the CDR3 reads CASRTGRGDYGYTF. The CDR3 nucleotides are TGTGCCAGCAGGACAGGGCGGGGAGACTATGGCTACACCTTC.

The V and J genes are TRBV4-3 and TRBJ1-2, with 8 bases matching TRBD1. Germline lookup yields CDR1 LGHNA and CDR2 YSLEER. V shed 0 bases and J 8 bases; nucleotides not matched to a gene: 11. The CDR3 extends over 16 amino acids. CDR3 sequence (DNA): TGCGCCAGCAGCCAAGATTGGGACGGACAGGGCTACGGCTACACCTTC. Translated, it gives CASSQDWDGQGYGYTF.

The count of this clone is one. The rearrangement uses TRBV19 and TRBJ2-1; D is possibly TRBD1 (6 bases). The CDR3 length is 17 residues. V was cut by 5 bases and J by 5 bases, with 22 bases left in between. Germline CDR1 is LNHDA and CDR2 is SQIVND (reference sequence). In nucleotides, the CDR3 is TGTGCCAGTAGTGCCCCGAGACAGGCGCGGTCGAACAATGAGCAGTTCTTC. This codes for CASSAPRQARSNNEQFF.

This clone was seen only a few times. V usage is TRBV7-9 and J usage is TRBJ1-2; D is uncertain. Germline V CDR1 and CDR2: SEHNR, FQNEAQ (reference sequence). This CDR3 has 14 amino acids. Trimming cost V 0 bases and J 4 bases, with 9 bases left between them. The CDR3 sequence is CASSLASNSYGYTF. CDR3 coding DNA: TGTGCCAGCAGCTTAGCCAGTAACAGCTATGGCTACACCTTC.

V is TRBV23-1 and J is TRBJ1-6; 7 positions match TRBD1. TRBV23-1 is reported as an ORF; its role is uncertain. The CDR3 has 16 residues. V lost 7 bases to trimming and J lost 3 bases; unmatched junction nucleotides: 9. The CDR3: CASINRGANYNSPLHF. DNA for the CDR3: TGCGCCAGCATTAACAGGGGAGCGAACTATAATTCACCCCTCCACTTT.

The chain combines TRBV5-1 with TRBJ1-5; 10 nucleotides line up with TRBD1. V shed 2 bases and J 5 bases; nucleotides not matched to a gene: 4. Germline V CDR1 and CDR2: SGHRS, YFSETQ. There are 15 residues in the CDR3. The CDR3 region is CASSLAGTGDQPQHF. The CDR3 coding sequence is TGCGCCAGCAGCTTAGCCGGGACAGGGGATCAGCCCCAGCATTTT. Filled out from reference TRBV5-1 and TRBJ1-5, the complete variable domain reads KAGVTQTPRYLIKTRGQQVTLSCSPISGHRSVSWYQQTPGQGLQFLFEYFSETQRNKGNFPGRFSGRQFSNSRSEMNVSTLELGDSALYLCASSLAGTGDQPQHFGDGTRLSIL.

The V call is TRBV4-1, the J call TRBJ2-1; tentatively, D is TRBD2 (5 bases). The V end was cut by 4 bases, the J end by 1 base, with 11 bases between. The germline CDR1 and CDR2 sequences are MGHRA and YSYEKL. The CDR3 spans 15 residues. This chain's CDR3 is CASSLAPGSYNEQFF. The DNA of the CDR3 is TGCGCCAGCAGCCTCGCCCCGGGGTCCTACAATGAGCAGTTCTTC.

J is TRBJ1-1 and V is TRBV6-1, with a possible D match to TRBD1 (6 bases). The germline V and J ends were trimmed by 9 bases and 5 bases, with 16 bases remaining between them. The CDR3 length is 13 residues. The germline V gene has CDR1 MNHNS and CDR2 SASEGT. Written as DNA, the CDR3 is TGTGCCAGTAGCTCGGGGGGGCTGACTGAAGCTTTCTTT. This encodes CASSSGGLTEAFF.

This rearrangement joins TRBV5-6 to TRBJ2-3; the match to TRBD1 covers 7 bases. The CDR3 is made up of 18 amino acids. Germline V gene data show CDR1 as SGHDT and CDR2 as YYEEEE. The V and J ends lost 4 bases and 8 bases, in that order; junction bases with no gene match: 22. CDR3 residues: CASSGLLQQGTLKATQYF. CDR3 DNA: TGTGCCAGCAGCGGATTACTCCAACAGGGGACCCTGAAGGCTACGCAGTATTTT.

The CDR3 sequence: CASSLRQGAIRGYTF. CDR3 coding DNA: TGTGCCAGCAGCCTCAGACAGGGGGCTATCAGAGGCTACACCTTC. The V gene is TRBV7-2, the J gene TRBJ1-2; TRBD1 agrees at 10 bases. The CDR3 sequence is 15 residues long. J was trimmed by 8 bases and V by 5 bases; bases with no gene match: 11. Germline-derived CDR1 and CDR2 are SGHTA and FQGNSA. Combining the CDR3 with reference TRBV7-2 and TRBJ1-2 gives the whole variable domain GAGVSQSPSNKVTEKGKDVELRCDPISGHTALYWYRQSLGQGLEFLIYFQGNSAPDKSGLPSDRFSAERTGGSVSTLTIQRTQQEDSAVYLCASSLRQGAIRGYTFGSGTRLTVV.

V usage is TRBV15 and J usage is TRBJ2-1; the match to TRBD1 covers 7 bases. CDR3 length equals 16 residues. Germline CDR1 reads LNHNV; CDR2 reads YYDKDF (reference sequence). V lost 3 bases and J lost 6; bases outside the gene matches: 11. CDR3 sequence reads: CATSRDGTERGNEQFF. In DNA, the CDR3 is TGTGCCACCAGCAGGGATGGGACAGAGAGGGGCAATGAGCAGTTCTTC.

The CDR3 here is CASSRLTGIQSGYTF. Here the CDR3 DNA reads TGTGCCAGCAGCCGCCTTACAGGGATACAGTCTGGCTACACCTTC. V and J are TRBV7-2 and TRBJ1-2, with TRBD1 as a possible D gene (6 bases). CDR1 is SGHTA, CDR2 FQGNSA, per germline. The CDR3 sequence is 15 residues long. With 5 bases removed from V and 7 bases from J, the gap between germline ends came to 20 bases.

The V gene is TRBV9, the J gene TRBJ2-3; D assignment may be TRBD1 or TRBD2 (5 bases each). V was cut by 10 bases and J by 5 bases, with 23 bases left in between. Germline V gives CDR1 SGDLS, CDR2 YYNGEE. The length of the CDR3 is 15 residues. DNA for the CDR3: TGTGCCGGACCGAACCGGGACCCCTGTGGAGATACGCAGTATTTT. Translated, it gives CAGPNRDPCGDTQYF.